This TCR beta chain was recorded in a study of blood T cells in healthy people across ages. In germline, CDR1 is MNHNS, CDR2 SASEGT. The CDR3 is 15 amino acids. Trimming removed 0 bases from V and 10 bases from J, with 16 bases in between. Using a J-beta primer mix together with a sample-barcoded 5' primer, a second PCR was run for about 6 to 12 cycles. TCRdb called the 5' RACE reads again in MiXCR, with one record for every CDR3 protein. The sample shows about 780,000 distinct CDR3 sequences, about 45% of them seen only once. The V and J genes are TRBV6-1 and TRBJ1-5; D is possibly TRBD1 (5 bases). This clonotype was obtained from a man older than 75 in good health. The source material was blood. CDR3 loop: CASSEAPQGSLPQHF. The CDR3 DNA is TGTGCCAGCAGTGAAGCCCCCCAGGGAAGTCTTCCCCAGCATTTT.